What follows are 22 T cell receptor beta chains derived from one specimen sequenced in a study of identical twins. TCRdb reanalysed the 5' RACE reads using MiXCR and keeps one entry per CDR3 protein. Among hundreds of thousands of distinct CDR3 sequences listed, 21% were seen once. These data were also filed under a second study, of T cells expressing NK-cell markers.

The sequenced sample consisted of PBMCs. The receptors here all came from a young woman in good health.

This clonotype showed up just a few times. The chain combines TRBV20-1 with TRBJ2-1; D not certain. Trimming pared 3 bases from V and 9 bases from J, leaving 24 bases between. CDR3 length: 16 amino acids. Germline V gene lookup returns CDR1 DFQATT and CDR2 SNEGSKA (reference sequence). The CDR3 loop is CSASLPPPLLGGEQFF. The DNA of the CDR3 is TGCAGTGCTAGTCTCCCGCCCCCCCTCCTAGGCGGTGAGCAGTTCTTC.

This chain connects TRBV29-1 to TRBJ2-3, with D tentatively TRBD1 (6 bases). Germline loops: CDR1 SQVTM, CDR2 ANQGSEA. Deletions cut 3 bases from V and 0 bases from J, with 13 bases between. CDR3 length: 15 residues. In DNA form, the CDR3 reads TGCAGCGTTGACGGGACACATCCTAGCACAGATACGCAGTATTTT. It specifies CSVDGTHPSTDTQYF.

V gene TRBV18 combines with J gene TRBJ1-1; the D is unclear. CDR1 is KGHSH and CDR2 is LQKENI in the germline V gene. Trimming pared 1 base from V and 3 bases from J, leaving 9 bases between. This CDR3 spans 14 amino acids. CDR3 amino acids: CASSPRFWDTEAFF. Here the CDR3 DNA reads TGTGCCAGCTCACCACGGTTCTGGGACACTGAAGCTTTCTTT.

J is TRBJ1-1 and V is TRBV7-9; weak D call: TRBD1 (5 bases). V was trimmed by 1 base and J by 4 bases, leaving 16 bases between them. Germline V gene lookup returns CDR1 SEHNR and CDR2 FQNEAQ (reference sequence). This CDR3 has 16 amino acids. CDR3 nucleotides: TGTGCCAGCAGCTTAGACCCCCCGCGGGGCTTCACTGAAGCTTTCTTT. This codes for CASSLDPPRGFTEAFF.

The CDR3 spells CASTPRAGGTPYEQYF. CDR3 nucleotides: TGTGCCAGCACCCCGAGAGCGGGAGGAACACCCTACGAGCAGTACTTC. This chain links TRBV12-3 or TRBV12-4 with TRBJ2-7; 9 bases match TRBD2. J lost 2 bases, V lost 7 bases, and 12 bases had no gene match. The CDR3 is 16 residues long.

This clonotype turned up a few times. The CDR3, as DNA: TGTGCCAGCAGTTTAGCGCTGGGTCCCGAGCAGTACTTC. It codes for CASSLALGPEQYF. The chain recombines TRBV12-3 or TRBV12-4 with TRBJ2-7; D not resolved. V was shortened by 0 bases and J by 6 bases, with 9 bases between the two germline ends. The CDR3 has 13 residues.

The chain carries TRBV30 and TRBJ2-1; TRBD2 matches at 11 bases. The germline CDR1 and CDR2 sequences are GTSNPN and SVGIG (reference sequence). V lost 0 bases and J lost 8; bases outside the gene matches: 6. The CDR3 length is 15 residues. CDR3 nucleotides: TGTGCCTGGAGTGTAGGGACTAGCGGAGGGGATGAGCAGTTCTTC. Protein sequence: CAWSVGTSGGDEQFF.

The chain has TRBV20-1 and TRBJ2-3, with 10 bases aligning to TRBD2. Germline lookup yields CDR1 DFQATT and CDR2 SNEGSKA (reference sequence). The CDR3 loop spans 14 amino acids. V shed 6 bases, J shed 4 bases, and the junction held 7 bases outside the gene matches. CDR3 region: CSASLSGRADTQYF. The CDR3 bases are TGCAGTGCCAGTCTCAGCGGGAGGGCAGATACGCAGTATTTT.

This clonotype was counted between two and nine times. The chain carries TRBV20-1 and TRBJ2-1; no reliable D call. The CDR3 totals 13 residues. Trimming shortened V by 0 bases and J by 9 bases, and 12 bases separated the two germline ends. The germline V gene has CDR1 DFQATT and CDR2 SNEGSKA (reference sequence). Here the CDR3 reads CSARDLRDGEQFF. The CDR3 nucleotides read TGCAGTGCTAGAGATCTGCGAGACGGTGAGCAGTTCTTC.

This chain uses TRBV20-1 with TRBJ2-5; TRBD2 matches at 7 bases. Germline V gene sequence: CDR1 DFQATT, CDR2 SNEGSKA (reference sequence). The CDR3 has 12 amino acids. V lost 6 bases to trimming and J lost 5 bases; unmatched junction nucleotides: 6. In nucleotides, the CDR3 is TGCAGTGCCCGACTAGCCCGGGAGACCCAGTACTTC. As protein: CSARLARETQYF.

This clonotype was detected ten times or more. The chain recombines TRBV5-6 with TRBJ1-2; D is possibly TRBD1 (6 bases). V was pared by 2 bases and J by 0 bases, with 8 bases between. The germline V gene encodes CDR1 SGHDT and CDR2 YYEEEE. CDR3 length equals 14 residues. The CDR3 spells CASSLGGSNYGYTF. The CDR3 DNA sequence: TGTGCCAGCAGCTTAGGGGGATCTAACTATGGCTACACCTTC.

The sample holds a few counts of this clonotype. The DNA for the CDR3 is TGCAGCGTTGAAGTGAGCTCTGGAAACACCATATATTTT. It is translated as CSVEVSSGNTIYF. The chain has TRBV29-1 and TRBJ1-3; D ambiguous. Germline lookup yields CDR1 SQVTM and CDR2 ANQGSEA. V lost 1 base, J lost 0 bases, and 4 bases lay in between. This CDR3 spans 13 amino acids.

This clonotype has a handful of counts. The chain links TRBV12-3 or TRBV12-4 to TRBJ1-2, with 7 bases identical to TRBD1. The junction had 10 bases not matched to a gene; V was cut back by 6 bases and J by 0 bases. The length of the CDR3 is 16 residues. The CDR3 protein is CASSRLGGQSNYGYTF. Written as DNA, the CDR3 is TGTGCCAGCAGCCGACTCGGGGGACAGTCTAACTATGGCTACACCTTC.

V gene TRBV12-3 or TRBV12-4 combines with J gene TRBJ1-5, with D tentatively TRBD1 (5 bases). V lost 3 bases to trimming and J lost 4 bases, with 10 bases between them. The CDR3 length is 14 residues. The DNA for the CDR3 is TGTGCCAGCAGTTTTACTGAGGGGAATCAGCCCCAGCATTTT. Encoded protein: CASSFTEGNQPQHF.

This clonotype has at least ten counts. The J gene is TRBJ2-3, the V gene TRBV12-3 or TRBV12-4; D uncertain. The CDR3 contains 11 residues. Trimming removed 3 bases from V and 6 bases from J, with 4 bases in between. In DNA, the CDR3 is TGTGCCAGCAGTTTTAGGGATACGCAGTATTTT. Its protein product is CASSFRDTQYF.

The rearrangement joins TRBV7-8 to TRBJ2-7; D is unclear. V was pared by 2 bases and J by 4 bases, with 6 bases between. From germline, CDR1 is SGHVS and CDR2 FQNEAQ. The CDR3 loop spans 12 amino acids. CDR3 sequence (DNA): TGTGCCAGCAGCTTATGGCTATACGAGCAGTACTTC. Protein: CASSLWLYEQYF.

This clonotype was counted between two and nine times. This chain connects TRBV30 to TRBJ2-1; TRBD2 agrees at 7 bases. This CDR3 region has 15 residues. V lost 3 bases to trimming and J lost 0 bases; unmatched junction nucleotides: 5. Germline CDR1 reads GTSNPN; CDR2 reads SVGIG (reference sequence). The CDR3: CAWSTGGSSYNEQFF. CDR3 nucleotides: TGTGCCTGGAGCACGGGAGGCTCCTCCTACAATGAGCAGTTCTTC.

The gene calls are TRBV20-1 and TRBJ2-1; 8 positions match TRBD2. Trimming cost V 5 bases and J 2 bases; bases outside gene matches: 14. The germline CDR1 and CDR2 sequences are DFQATT and SNEGSKA (reference sequence). CDR3 size: 17 residues. The CDR3 reads CSAEGWTSRETYNEQFF. The DNA for the CDR3 is TGCAGTGCTGAGGGTTGGACTAGCCGGGAGACCTACAATGAGCAGTTCTTC.

This clonotype was counted only a few times. This chain uses TRBV5-1 with TRBJ2-7; D assignment may be TRBD1 or TRBD2 (5 bases each). V lost 8 bases, J lost 4 bases, and 22 bases lay in between. Germline CDR1 reads SGHRS; CDR2 reads YFSETQ. This CDR3 spans 15 amino acids. For the CDR3, the DNA is TGCGCCAGTAAAAGGATGTGGGGGAGTCAGTACGAGCAGTACTTC. It translates to CASKRMWGSQYEQYF.

The V call is TRBV6-5, the J call TRBJ1-2; D gene unclear. The CDR3 loop spans 15 amino acids. The ends were cut back, 3 bases at V and 6 bases at J, with 17 bases in the middle. Germline CDR1 and CDR2: MNHEY and SVGAGI. This CDR3 is CASSYETEVLNGYTF. For the CDR3, the DNA is TGTGCCAGCAGTTATGAAACGGAGGTCCTAAATGGCTACACCTTC.

The chain carries TRBV4-1 and TRBJ2-1; 11 bases agree with TRBD2. This CDR3 region has 17 residues. From germline, CDR1 is MGHRA and CDR2 YSYEKL. J was trimmed by 5 bases and V by 2 bases; bases with no gene match: 8. The CDR3 spells CASSQISGRARNNEQFF. CDR3 nucleotides: TGCGCCAGCAGCCAAATTAGCGGGAGGGCCAGGAACAATGAGCAGTTCTTC.

This clonotype has more than one count but fewer than ten. The chain recombines TRBV20-1 with TRBJ1-1, with 7 nucleotides matching TRBD1. V was pared by 4 bases and J by 3 bases, with 2 bases of the junction left unmatched. The V gene's germline CDR1 is DFQATT and CDR2 SNEGSKA (reference sequence). The CDR3 contains 12 residues. The CDR3 spells CSATGGYTEAFF. Here the CDR3 DNA reads TGCAGTGCTACAGGGGGGTACACTGAAGCTTTCTTT.